This T cell receptor beta chain emerged from a study of cytomegalovirus exposure and HLA in healthy donors. Study observations and caveats: Later genetic work tied a missense DCLRE1C variant to beta-chain V and J trimming. The study found most TCR sequences rare, yet found some public TCRs in many donors.

Remarks on this clone: Its specificity is unknown.

The PCR employed 60 Vbeta primers together with 13 Jbeta primers. Clones were sequenced by immunoSEQ multiplex PCR, and TCRdb holds only the in-frame ones, with some missing. The sample lists over 100,000 clones; less than 65% were seen once. The CDR3 contains 14 residues. Looked up from germline, CDR1 is MNHEY and CDR2 is SMNVEV (reference sequence). With 4 bases clipped from V and 5 bases from J, the junction kept 5 bases outside the gene matches. This chain links TRBV27 with TRBJ2-5; 9 bases align to TRBD2. The sequenced sample consisted of PBMCs. The receptor was isolated from a man aged 35-49 years in good health and CMV-seropositive. The CDR3 here is CASSSAGGRETQYF. The CDR3 DNA is TGTGCCAGCAGTTCAGCGGGGGGCAGGGAGACCCAGTACTTC.